The entry below describes one T cell receptor (beta chain). This entry is derived from a study of blood T cell repertoires in COVID-19. As for the study in general: Samples came from the United States, Italy and Spain, spanning acute and convalescent COVID-19. In each case, the material was cDNA or gDNA derived from T cells, B-cell-depleted T cells, or PBMCs.

Source study methods: The assay estimated nucleated cells by amplifying reference gene primers. Here immunoSEQ multiplex PCR was the method, and the copy in TCRdb shows in-frame clones only, minus some. That table is the source of V, J and clone size, and D and trimming were worked out from the DNA. Here the sample spans over 5,000 clones, about 86% being singletons. The CDR3 is made up of 13 amino acids. Germline lookup yields CDR1 LNHDA and CDR2 SQIVND (reference sequence). The V segment lost 7 bases and the J segment 8 bases; nucleotides outside the gene matches: 9. The clonotype originates from a human donor in a cohort sampled during active COVID-19. Sample: peripheral blood. This chain uses TRBV19 with TRBJ1-2; TRBD1 aligns across 8 bases. This CDR3 reads CASMIQGGHGYTF. The DNA of the CDR3 is TGTGCCAGTATGATACAGGGGGGACACGGCTACACCTTC.